The 20 T cell receptor beta chains below were found in one sample sequenced in a study of T cell responses to AZD1222 COVID-19 vaccine (dated by TCRdb to about 2021). In light of the paper, this sample's time point label describes: baseline before first vaccination. Sample treatment or condition, as interpreted from the label and publication: meningococcal conjugate vaccine given as trial control. Library generation was performed with the immunoSEQ multiplex PCR assay. In TCRdb, the immuneACCESS table is reduced to in-frame sequences with V and J assigned. These tables do not hold every clone; where another copy was compared, an unresolved V gene accounts for under half, and the others remain unexplained. The sample yields roughly 120,000 clones; about 88% were counted once. Roughly a sixth of the sample belongs to the ten largest clones. Sample: peripheral blood, taken on day 0 of MenACWY control vaccination. Receptors originate from an adult in good health.

The chain uses TRBV19 and TRBJ2-1, with D perhaps given as TRBD1 or TRBD2 (5 bases each). Germline V CDR1 and CDR2: LNHDA, SQIVND (reference sequence). This CDR3 is 15 amino acids long. Trimming shortened V by 6 bases and J by 5 bases, and 17 bases separated the two germline ends. The CDR3 sequence: CASSPYKQGDNEQFF. The CDR3 bases are TGTGCCAGTAGCCCTTATAAGCAGGGAGACAATGAGCAGTTCTTC.

The V call is TRBV29-1, the J call TRBJ1-1; possibly TRBD1 for D (6 bases). Trimming shortened V by 7 bases and J by 6 bases, and 21 bases separated the two germline ends. This CDR3 contains 14 residues. Per germline, CDR1 SQVTM and CDR2 ANQGSEA. In DNA form, the CDR3 reads TGCAGCGCCAAACACAGGGAGAAAGGACCTGAAGCTTTCTTT. Its protein is CSAKHREKGPEAFF.

CDR3 nucleotide sequence: TGTGCCAGCAGCCAAAGGGACAGGGTCCATGGCTACACCTTC. It yields the protein CASSQRDRVHGYTF. The J gene is TRBJ1-2, the V gene TRBV3-1 (or the pseudogene TRBV3-2), with TRBD1 matching 9 bases. The germline V gene encodes CDR1 LGHDT and CDR2 YNNKEL (reference sequence). Trimming removed 2 bases from V and 6 bases from J; junction bases left unmatched: 4. This CDR3 region has 14 residues.

V gene TRBV24-1 combines with J gene TRBJ2-6, with TRBD2 matching 7 bases. J gave up 4 bases and V 9 bases, and 8 bases lay outside the gene matches. Per germline, CDR1 KGHDR and CDR2 SFDVKD. This CDR3 contains 15 residues. CDR3 in DNA: TGTGCCACCGGGGAGGGATTAGCCGGGGCCAACGTCCTGACTTTC. Its protein is CATGEGLAGANVLTF.

The chain recombines TRBV3-1 (or the pseudogene TRBV3-2) with TRBJ1-6, with a tentative D call TRBD1 (5 bases). Germline V gene lookup returns CDR1 LGHDT and CDR2 YNNKEL (reference sequence). The CDR3 spans 14 residues. The V end lost 4 bases, the J end lost 5 bases, and 9 bases lay between the germline ends. CDR3 sequence (DNA): TGTGCCAGCAGCCGGGGACCGGATAATTCACCCCTCCACTTT. Translating it yields CASSRGPDNSPLHF.

The rearrangement joins TRBV18 to TRBJ2-7, with D unresolved. Germline values: CDR1 KGHSH, CDR2 LQKENI. CDR3 size: 13 residues. V lost 1 base and J 2 bases, leaving 6 bases between the germline ends. The CDR3 here is CASSPRQTYEQYF. CDR3 in DNA: TGTGCCAGCTCACCACGGCAGACCTACGAGCAGTACTTC. Using reference TRBV18 and TRBJ2-7 for the parts outside the CDR3, the full variable domain is NAGVMQNPRHLVRRRGQEARLRCSPMKGHSHVYWYRQLPEEGLKFMVYLQKENIIDESGMPKERFSAEFPKEGPSILRIQQVVRGDSAAYFCASSPRQTYEQYFGPGTRLTVT.

The sample holds a few counts of this clone. The genes are TRBV5-1 and TRBJ2-7, with TRBD1 identical over 7 bases. Trimming took 3 bases from V and 6 from J; bases not matched to a gene: 12. The CDR3 sequence is 15 residues long. Germline V gene lookup returns CDR1 SGHRS and CDR2 YFSETQ. CDR3 nucleotides: TGCGCCAGCAGCTCGGGACAGTACCAGCACGGCGAGCAGTACTTC. Translated: CASSSGQYQHGEQYF.

The chain combines TRBV7-2 with TRBJ1-2, with TRBD1 as a possible D gene (5 bases). Trimming stripped 2 bases from V and 2 bases from J, with 9 bases between. Germline V gene lookup returns CDR1 SGHTA and CDR2 FQGNSA. The CDR3 is made up of 14 amino acids. This CDR3 is CASSLISGNYGYTF. For the CDR3, the DNA is TGTGCCAGCAGCTTAATCTCAGGGAACTATGGCTACACCTTC.

The V gene is TRBV19, the J gene TRBJ2-5, with a weak D call TRBD2 (6 bases). The germline gives CDR1 LNHDA, CDR2 SQIVND (reference sequence). V lost 5 bases and J lost 0, with 13 bases in between. There are 15 residues in the CDR3. The DNA for the CDR3 is TGTGCCAGTAGTCCCTTTCGGGGGTACCAAGAGACCCAGTACTTC. Protein sequence: CASSPFRGYQETQYF. Supplemented by reference TRBV19 and TRBJ2-5, the full variable domain reads DGGITQSPKYLFRKEGQNVTLSCEQNLNHDAMYWYRQDPGQGLRLIYYSQIVNDFQKGDIAEGYSVSREKKESFPLTVTSAQKNPTAFYLCASSPFRGYQETQYFGPGTRLLVL.

The genes are TRBV2 and TRBJ2-7, with D unresolved. The CDR3 is made up of 13 amino acids. V was shortened by 7 bases and J by 0 bases, with 10 bases between the two germline ends. CDR1 is SNHLY, CDR2 FYNNEI, per germline. The CDR3 DNA reads as TGTGCCAGCATTGGTCCGAGCTCCTACGAGCAGTACTTC. Translated, it gives CASIGPSSYEQYF.

The chain couples TRBV30 to TRBJ1-1, with no clear D. V was shortened by 5 bases and J by 1 base, with 23 bases between the two germline ends. The CDR3 length is 17 residues. Germline V gives CDR1 GTSNPN, CDR2 SVGIG (reference sequence). CDR3 bases: TGTGCCTGGTCCGGAAGTAGGTCCCCAGTTCGGAACACTGAAGCTTTCTTT. Translation: CAWSGSRSPVRNTEAFF.

This clone has just one count. The V call is TRBV4-1, the J call TRBJ1-6; TRBD1 is a possible D gene (5 bases). V was cut by 3 bases and J by 8 bases, with 14 bases left in between. The CDR3 is 15 residues long. Germline V gives CDR1 MGHRA, CDR2 YSYEKL. The CDR3 DNA sequence: TGCGCCAGCAGCCATCCGGCGGGGCGAGATTCACCCCTCCACTTT. This gives the protein CASSHPAGRDSPLHF.

This CDR3 is CASSLVGGNTEAFF. The CDR3 region has the DNA TGTGCCAGCAGTTTAGTAGGAGGTAACACTGAAGCTTTCTTT. The genes are TRBV6-6 and TRBJ1-1, with unresolved D. Germline V gene lookup returns CDR1 MNHNY and CDR2 SVGAGI (reference sequence). Trimming took 4 bases from V and 2 from J, leaving 11 bases between them. The CDR3 covers 14 residues.

J is TRBJ2-7 and V is TRBV10-3, with D perhaps matching TRBD2 (5 bases). CDR1 ENHRY and CDR2 SYGVKD come from the germline V gene. CDR3 length equals 15 residues. Trimming shortened V by 0 bases and J by 6 bases, and 15 bases separated the two germline ends. The CDR3 is CAISESVGAPSEQYF. CDR3 DNA sequence: TGTGCCATCAGTGAGTCGGTGGGAGCCCCATCCGAGCAGTACTTC.

The chain links TRBV5-1 to TRBJ2-1; TRBD1 matches at 8 bases. Germline V gene sequence: CDR1 SGHRS, CDR2 YFSETQ. This CDR3 comprises 13 residues. With 4 bases clipped from V and 10 bases from J, the junction kept 7 bases outside the gene matches. The CDR3 DNA is TGCGCCAGCAGCCCTGACAGGGGATGGGAGCAGTTCTTC. This encodes CASSPDRGWEQFF.

The chain has TRBV1 and TRBJ1-3. TRBV1 is a pseudogene segment. This CDR3 region has 16 residues. The CDR3 DNA is TGCACCTCCACGGGTCGGACGTTGAGCTCTGGAAACACCATATATTTT. Translation: CTSTGRTLSSGNTIYF.

The chain's CDR3 is CASSYSTRGNSPLHF. The CDR3 DNA follows: TGTGCCAGCAGTTACTCGACGAGAGGGAATTCACCCCTCCACTTT. This chain joins TRBV6-5 and TRBJ1-6; no reliable D call. In germline, CDR1 is MNHEY, CDR2 SVGAGI. There are 15 residues in the CDR3. V was pared by 0 bases and J by 7 bases, with 10 bases between.

The rearrangement links TRBV6-5 to TRBJ2-2, with no clear D. V lost 6 bases to trimming and J lost 5 bases, with 13 bases between them. The CDR3 loop spans 14 amino acids. Germline V gene lookup returns CDR1 MNHEY and CDR2 SVGAGI. The CDR3 nucleotides are TGTGCCAGCAGACGCGAGAGACCAACCGGGGAGCTGTTTTTT. This sequence encodes CASRRERPTGELFF.

The chain joins TRBV9 to TRBJ1-3; the D is unclear. V lost 4 bases, J lost 3 bases, and 14 bases lay in between. Germline V gives CDR1 SGDLS, CDR2 YYNGEE. CDR3 size: 15 residues. The CDR3 sequence: CASSPRAAGGNTIYF. The CDR3 DNA reads as TGTGCCAGCAGCCCGAGAGCGGCTGGTGGAAACACCATATATTTT.

The CDR3 DNA sequence: TGTGCCACTAGAGGGGCAGGGATCGTTCGAAACACCATATATTTT. It is translated as CATRGAGIVRNTIYF. The chain combines TRBV28 with TRBJ1-3; possible D gene TRBD1, 5 bases. The CDR3 is made up of 15 amino acids. Germline-derived CDR1 and CDR2 are MDHEN and SYDVKM. V lost 10 bases and J lost 5, with 21 bases in between.